The 19 T cell receptor beta chains below come from one sample, sequenced in a study of T cells after yellow fever vaccination. TCRdb re-called the 5' RACE reads through MiXCR, storing one row per CDR3 protein. The data hold roughly 500,000 distinct CDR3 sequences, with about a fifth observed a single time. Sequences were derived from PBMCs, sampled 15 days after the yellow fever booster vaccination. These receptors were obtained from a man aged 30 to 39 who received the YFV17D yellow fever vaccine.

This clonotype was seen a handful of times. The DNA of the CDR3 is TGTGCCACCCGGGCTCGGGCCGGGGAGCTGTTTTTT. It translates to CATRARAGELFF. The rearrangement uses TRBV15 and TRBJ2-2; no clear D. The CDR3 spans 12 residues. Trimming left V 8 bases short and J 6 bases short, with 10 bases between. Germline CDR1 and CDR2: LNHNV and YYDKDF (reference sequence).

This clonotype was found many times. This chain joins TRBV20-1 and TRBJ2-3; tentative D call: TRBD2 (6 bases). The CDR3 has 15 residues. The germline V gene encodes CDR1 DFQATT and CDR2 SNEGSKA (reference sequence). V was shortened by 1 base and J by 0 bases, with 11 bases between the two germline ends. CDR3 region: CSARGGERSTDTQYF. DNA of the CDR3: TGCAGTGCTAGAGGGGGGGAACGCAGCACAGATACGCAGTATTTT.

CDR3 sequence (DNA): TGTGCCAGCAGTTATATGGGGGCGCGGAATGAAAAACTGTTTTTT. Its protein is CASSYMGARNEKLFF. This chain connects TRBV6-5 to TRBJ1-4, with a possible D match to TRBD1 (6 bases). The germline CDR1 and CDR2 sequences are MNHEY and SVGAGI. The CDR3 is 15 amino acids. V was cut by 3 bases and J by 5 bases, with 13 bases left in between.

The chain uses TRBV7-9 and TRBJ2-3, with D possibly TRBD2 on 6 matching bases. This CDR3 region has 15 residues. With 5 bases removed from V and 4 bases from J, the gap between germline ends came to 16 bases. Germline V gives CDR1 SEHNR, CDR2 FQNEAQ (reference sequence). CDR3 coding DNA: TGTGCCAGCAGCCCGACTAGTGGGGCGCCAGATACGCAGTATTTT. Its protein product is CASSPTSGAPDTQYF.

This clonotype has a handful of counts. The rearrangement uses TRBV10-1 and TRBJ2-5, with 10 nucleotides matching TRBD2. Germline CDR1 is WNHNN and CDR2 is SYGVQD (reference sequence). CDR3 length: 16 residues. Trimming cost V 2 bases and J 4 bases; bases outside gene matches: 7. CDR3 sequence reads: CASSEGNSGRSETQYF. The CDR3 DNA follows: TGCGCCAGCAGTGAGGGAAATAGCGGGAGGTCAGAGACCCAGTACTTC.

The rearrangement links TRBV7-9 to TRBJ2-5; D is ambiguous. V dropped 5 bases and J dropped 4 bases, with 8 bases sitting between them. Looked up from germline, CDR1 is SEHNR and CDR2 is FQNEAQ (reference sequence). The CDR3 sequence is 12 residues long. The CDR3 DNA reads as TGTGCCAGCAGCGGAAACATAGAGACCCAGTACTTC. The encoded protein is CASSGNIETQYF. Combining the CDR3 with reference TRBV7-9 and TRBJ2-5 gives the whole variable domain DTGVSQNPRHKITKRGQNVTFRCDPISEHNRLYWYRQTLGQGPEFLTYFQNEAQLEKSRLLSDRFSAERPKGSFSTLEIQRTEQGDSAMYLCASSGNIETQYFGPGTRLLVL.

The V call is TRBV20-1, the J call TRBJ1-1, with D uncertain. The CDR3 length is 14 residues. Germline V gives CDR1 DFQATT, CDR2 SNEGSKA (reference sequence). V shed 3 bases and J shed 1 base, with 12 bases lying between them. DNA for the CDR3: TGCAGTGCTAGGGTCGAGGGCCCGAACACTGAAGCTTTCTTT. This encodes CSARVEGPNTEAFF.

This clonotype was counted between two and nine times. This sequence joins TRBV4-3 and TRBJ2-3; D not resolved. CDR3 length: 15 amino acids. The germline V and J ends were trimmed by 1 base and 6 bases, with 14 bases remaining between them. From germline, CDR1 is LGHNA and CDR2 YSLEER. CDR3 region: CASSQGVSFSDTQYF. Written as DNA, the CDR3 is TGCGCCAGCAGCCAAGGCGTAAGCTTTTCGGATACGCAGTATTTT.

The J gene is TRBJ2-1, the V gene TRBV6-2 or TRBV6-3; possible D gene TRBD2, 6 bases. V lost 4 bases, J lost 4 bases, and 20 bases lay in between. Germline lookup yields CDR1 MNHEY and CDR2 SVGEGT. The CDR3 has 17 amino acids. The CDR3 DNA follows: TGTGCCAGCAGTTCAATGTTAGAACTAGCCGGATACAATGAGCAGTTCTTC. Its protein is CASSSMLELAGYNEQFF.

This clonotype was found a few times. This chain joins TRBV10-3 and TRBJ2-1; D uncertain. The germline V gene has CDR1 ENHRY and CDR2 SYGVKD. The germline V and J ends were trimmed by 2 bases and 2 bases, with 19 bases remaining between them. The CDR3 runs 18 residues. The CDR3 nucleotides are TGTGCCATCAGTGAGGGTCTGGCATTGGGTCTCCCCTACAATGAGCAGTTCTTC. Translating gives CAISEGLALGLPYNEQFF.

This chain connects TRBV4-1 to TRBJ2-1, with TRBD2 as a possible D gene (6 bases). V lost 0 bases and J lost 7, with 19 bases in between. CDR1 is MGHRA and CDR2 is YSYEKL in the germline V gene. The CDR3 loop spans 17 amino acids. CDR3 residues: CASSQDGAGGAWNEQFF. The CDR3 DNA sequence: TGCGCCAGCAGCCAAGATGGGGCTGGAGGGGCGTGGAATGAGCAGTTCTTC.

The genes are TRBV5-5 and TRBJ1-2, with 7 bases that match TRBD1. The CDR3 loop spans 16 amino acids. The J segment lost 3 bases and the V segment lost 4 bases, leaving 12 bases of the junction unmatched. Looked up from germline, CDR1 is SGHKS and CDR2 is YYEKEE (reference sequence). This CDR3 reads CASSQGGQGGYYGYTF. CDR3 coding DNA: TGTGCCAGCAGCCAGGGAGGGCAGGGGGGTTACTATGGCTACACCTTC.

The J gene is TRBJ2-1, the V gene TRBV6-1; weak D call: TRBD2 (5 bases). Looked up from germline, CDR1 is MNHNS and CDR2 is SASEGT. Between the trimmed V and J ends, which lost 6 bases and 12 bases, there was a span of 18 bases. The CDR3 is made up of 13 amino acids. CDR3 sequence (DNA): TGTGCCAGCAGCCTGGACCCCAGCGGACGGCAGTTCTTC. Its protein product is CASSLDPSGRQFF.

The chain employs TRBV7-3 and TRBJ2-3; D is unclear. The CDR3 has 14 amino acids. Germline-derived CDR1 and CDR2 are SGHTA and FQGTGA. V gave up 1 base and J gave up 4 bases, with 9 bases separating them. Written as DNA, the CDR3 is TGTGCCAGCAGCTTAATGGGCCTAGCAGATACGCAGTATTTT. Its translation: CASSLMGLADTQYF.

This clonotype was detected only a few times. DNA for the CDR3: TGTGCCACCTTAAATCAGGTAAACACTGAAGCTTTCTTT. As protein: CATLNQVNTEAFF. The chain has TRBV2 and TRBJ1-1; D ambiguous. Germline CDR1 SNHLY, CDR2 FYNNEI. V was cut by 10 bases and J by 2 bases, with 14 bases left in between. There are 13 residues in the CDR3. The entire variable domain, with the rest obtained from reference TRBV2 and TRBJ1-1, is as follows: EPEVTQTPSHQVTQMGQEVILRCVPISNHLYFYWYRQILGQKVEFLVSFYNNEISEKSEIFDDQFSVERPDGSNFTLKIRSTKLEDSAMYFCATLNQVNTEAFFGQGTRLTVV.

Only a few counts were recorded for this clonotype. The rearrangement links TRBV5-1 to TRBJ2-2; tentative D call: TRBD2 (5 bases). The CDR3 runs 15 residues. Germline-derived CDR1 and CDR2 are SGHRS and YFSETQ. Trimming cost V 5 bases and J 6 bases, with 17 bases left between them. CDR3 amino acids: CASSQRASGSGELFF. In DNA form, the CDR3 reads TGCGCCAGCAGTCAACGCGCTTCGGGGTCCGGGGAGCTGTTTTTT. The full variable domain, with the rest looked up from reference TRBV5-1 and TRBJ2-2, is KAGVTQTPRYLIKTRGQQVTLSCSPISGHRSVSWYQQTPGQGLQFLFEYFSETQRNKGNFPGRFSGRQFSNSRSEMNVSTLELGDSALYLCASSQRASGSGELFFGEGSRLTVL.

The chain employs TRBV5-1 and TRBJ2-5; D assignment may be TRBD1 or TRBD2 (5 bases each). Germline V gives CDR1 SGHRS, CDR2 YFSETQ. With 6 bases removed from V and 2 bases from J, the gap between germline ends came to 20 bases. The CDR3 contains 16 residues. The CDR3: CASTIAGAAVQETQYF. CDR3 DNA sequence: TGCGCCAGCACCATTGCCGGGGCGGCGGTTCAAGAGACCCAGTACTTC.

This chain links TRBV3-1 with TRBJ2-7; D is uncertain. CDR1 is LGHDT and CDR2 is YNNKEL in the germline V gene (reference sequence). V was shortened by 2 bases and J by 3 bases, with 11 bases between the two germline ends. The CDR3 length is 14 residues. The CDR3 DNA reads as TGTGCCAGCAGCCAATATGGGGAAATCTACGAGCAGTACTTC. It translates to CASSQYGEIYEQYF.

This clonotype has just one count. V gene TRBV6-1 combines with J gene TRBJ2-1; 9 bases match TRBD1. This CDR3 spans 14 amino acids. Germline V lookup: CDR1 MNHNS, CDR2 SASEGT. V lost 7 bases, J lost 14 bases, and 15 bases stayed unmatched. The CDR3: CASTSWDRAVLEFF. CDR3 bases: TGTGCCAGCACCTCCTGGGACAGGGCCGTTTTGGAGTTCTTC.